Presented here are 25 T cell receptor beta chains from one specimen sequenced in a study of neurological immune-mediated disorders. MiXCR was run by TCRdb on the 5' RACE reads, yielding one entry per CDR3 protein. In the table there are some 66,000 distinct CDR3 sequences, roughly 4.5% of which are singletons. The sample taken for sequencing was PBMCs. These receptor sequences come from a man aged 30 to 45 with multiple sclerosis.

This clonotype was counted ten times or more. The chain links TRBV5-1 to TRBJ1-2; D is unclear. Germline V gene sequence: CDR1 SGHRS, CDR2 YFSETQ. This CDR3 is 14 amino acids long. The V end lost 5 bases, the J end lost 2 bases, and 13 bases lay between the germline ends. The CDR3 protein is CASSAAGRNYGYTF. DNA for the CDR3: TGCGCCAGCAGTGCGGCAGGAAGAAACTATGGCTACACCTTC.

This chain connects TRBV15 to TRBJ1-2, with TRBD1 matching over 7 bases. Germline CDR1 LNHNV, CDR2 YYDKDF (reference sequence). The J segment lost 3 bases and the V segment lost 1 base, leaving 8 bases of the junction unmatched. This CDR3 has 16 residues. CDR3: CATSRAQGRSYYGYTF. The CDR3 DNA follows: TGTGCCACCAGCAGAGCACAGGGGAGGTCCTACTATGGCTACACCTTC. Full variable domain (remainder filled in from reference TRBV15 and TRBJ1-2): DAMVIQNPRYQVTQFGKPVTLSCSQTLNHNVMYWYQQKSSQAPKLLFHYYDKDFNNEADTPDNFQSRRPNTSFCFLDIRSPGLGDTAMYLCATSRAQGRSYYGYTFGSGTRLTVV.

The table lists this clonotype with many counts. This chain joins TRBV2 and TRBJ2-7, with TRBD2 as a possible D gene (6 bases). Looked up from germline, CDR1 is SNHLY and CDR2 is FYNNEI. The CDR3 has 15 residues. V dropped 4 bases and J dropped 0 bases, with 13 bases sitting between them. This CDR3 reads CASSVGGASSYEQYF. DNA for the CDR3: TGTGCCAGCAGTGTGGGCGGGGCCAGCTCCTACGAGCAGTACTTC. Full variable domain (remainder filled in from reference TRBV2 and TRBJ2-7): EPEVTQTPSHQVTQMGQEVILRCVPISNHLYFYWYRQILGQKVEFLVSFYNNEISEKSEIFDDQFSVERPDGSNFTLKIRSTKLEDSAMYFCASSVGGASSYEQYFGPGTRLTVT.

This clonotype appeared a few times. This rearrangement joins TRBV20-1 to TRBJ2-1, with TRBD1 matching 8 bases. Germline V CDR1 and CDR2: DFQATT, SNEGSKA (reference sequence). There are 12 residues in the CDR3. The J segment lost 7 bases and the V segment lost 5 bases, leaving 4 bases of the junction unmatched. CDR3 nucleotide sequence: TGCAGTGCTTCTAGGACAGGGAATGAGCAGTTCTTC. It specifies CSASRTGNEQFF.

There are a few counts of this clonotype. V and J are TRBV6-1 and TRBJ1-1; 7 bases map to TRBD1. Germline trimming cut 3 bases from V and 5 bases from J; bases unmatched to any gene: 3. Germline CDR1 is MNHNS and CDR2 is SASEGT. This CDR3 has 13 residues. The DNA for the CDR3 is TGTGCCAGCAGTGACAGGGGGTGGACTGAAGCTTTCTTT. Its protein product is CASSDRGWTEAFF.

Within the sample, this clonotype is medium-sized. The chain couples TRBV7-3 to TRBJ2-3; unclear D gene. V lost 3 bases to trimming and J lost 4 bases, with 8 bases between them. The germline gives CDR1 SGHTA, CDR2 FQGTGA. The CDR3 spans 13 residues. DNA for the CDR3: TGTGCCAGCAGCTTCCATCTCGCAGATACGCAGTATTTT. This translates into CASSFHLADTQYF.

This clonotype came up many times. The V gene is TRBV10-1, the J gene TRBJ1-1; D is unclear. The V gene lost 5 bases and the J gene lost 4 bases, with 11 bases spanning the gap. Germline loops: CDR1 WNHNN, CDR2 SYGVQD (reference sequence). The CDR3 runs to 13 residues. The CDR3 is CASSPNGGTEAFF. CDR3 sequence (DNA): TGCGCCAGCAGTCCGAATGGTGGCACTGAAGCTTTCTTT.

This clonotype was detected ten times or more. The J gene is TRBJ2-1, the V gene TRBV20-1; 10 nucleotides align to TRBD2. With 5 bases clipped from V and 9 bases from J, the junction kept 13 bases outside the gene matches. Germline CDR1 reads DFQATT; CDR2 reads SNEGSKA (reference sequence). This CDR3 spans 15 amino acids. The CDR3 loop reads CSARGQAGGPSEQFF. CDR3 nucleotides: TGCAGTGCTCGAGGTCAAGCGGGGGGGCCCAGTGAGCAGTTCTTC.

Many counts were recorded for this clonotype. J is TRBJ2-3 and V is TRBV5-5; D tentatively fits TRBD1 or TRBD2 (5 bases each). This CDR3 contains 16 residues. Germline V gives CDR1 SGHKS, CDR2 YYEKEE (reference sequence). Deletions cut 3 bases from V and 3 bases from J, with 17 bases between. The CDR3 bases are TGTGCCAGCAGCTCCCTACCGGGACGGCTAACAGATACGCAGTATTTT. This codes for CASSSLPGRLTDTQYF. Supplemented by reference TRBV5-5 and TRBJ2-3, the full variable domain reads DAGVTQSPTHLIKTRGQQVTLRCSPISGHKSVSWYQQVLGQGPQFIFQYYEKEERGRGNFPDRFSARQFPNYSSELNVNALLLGDSALYLCASSSLPGRLTDTQYFGPGTRLTVL.

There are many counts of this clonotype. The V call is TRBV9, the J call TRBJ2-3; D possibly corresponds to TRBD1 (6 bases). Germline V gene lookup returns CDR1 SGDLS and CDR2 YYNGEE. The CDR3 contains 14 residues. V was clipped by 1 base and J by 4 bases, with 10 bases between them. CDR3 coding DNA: TGTGCCAGCAGCGTAAGTCCAGGGGCAGATACGCAGTATTTT. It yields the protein CASSVSPGADTQYF. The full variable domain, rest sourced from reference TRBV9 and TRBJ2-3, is DSGVTQTPKHLITATGQRVTLRCSPRSGDLSVYWYQQSLDQGLQFLIQYYNGEERAKGNILERFSAQQFPDLHSELNLSSLELGDSALYFCASSVSPGADTQYFGPGTRLTVL.

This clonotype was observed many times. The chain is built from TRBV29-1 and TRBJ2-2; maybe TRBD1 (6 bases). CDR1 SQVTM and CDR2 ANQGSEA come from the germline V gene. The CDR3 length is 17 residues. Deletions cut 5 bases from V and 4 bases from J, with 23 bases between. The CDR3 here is CSVRTPLGGPGTGELFF. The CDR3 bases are TGCAGCGTTCGAACCCCCCTAGGGGGTCCAGGCACCGGGGAGCTGTTTTTT.

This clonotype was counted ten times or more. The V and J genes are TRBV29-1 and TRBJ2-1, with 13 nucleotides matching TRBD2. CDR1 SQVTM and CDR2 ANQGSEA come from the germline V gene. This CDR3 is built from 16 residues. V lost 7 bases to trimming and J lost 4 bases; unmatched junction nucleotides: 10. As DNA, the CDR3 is TGCAGCGGTACCGGGACTAGCGGGGTCCGATACAATGAGCAGTTCTTC. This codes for CSGTGTSGVRYNEQFF.

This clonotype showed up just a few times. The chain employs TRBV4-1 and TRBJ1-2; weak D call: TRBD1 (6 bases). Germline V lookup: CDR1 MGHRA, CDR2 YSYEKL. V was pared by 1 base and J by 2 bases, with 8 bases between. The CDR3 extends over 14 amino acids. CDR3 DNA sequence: TGCGCCAGCAGCCAAGGGACAGCAAACTATGGCTACACCTTC. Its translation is CASSQGTANYGYTF.

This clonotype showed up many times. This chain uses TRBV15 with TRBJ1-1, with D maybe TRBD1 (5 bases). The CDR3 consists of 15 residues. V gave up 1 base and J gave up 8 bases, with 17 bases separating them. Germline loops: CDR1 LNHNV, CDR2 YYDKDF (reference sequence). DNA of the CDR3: TGTGCCACCAGCAGAGCCTCCTTTTGGGGGACCGAAGCTTTCTTT. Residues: CATSRASFWGTEAFF.

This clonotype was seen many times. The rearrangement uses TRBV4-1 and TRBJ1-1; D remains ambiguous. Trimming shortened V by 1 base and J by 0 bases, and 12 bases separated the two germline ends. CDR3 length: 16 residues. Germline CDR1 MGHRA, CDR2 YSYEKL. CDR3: CASSQVGRSLNTEAFF. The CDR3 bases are TGCGCCAGCAGCCAAGTTGGAAGGAGTCTGAACACTGAAGCTTTCTTT.

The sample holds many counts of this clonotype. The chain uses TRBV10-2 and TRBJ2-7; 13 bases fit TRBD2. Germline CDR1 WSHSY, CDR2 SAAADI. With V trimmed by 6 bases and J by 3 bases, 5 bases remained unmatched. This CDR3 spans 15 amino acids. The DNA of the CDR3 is TGCGCCAGCAGACCACTAGCGGGGGGGGGCTACGAGCAGTACGTC. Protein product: CASRPLAGGGYEQYV.

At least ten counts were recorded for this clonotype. This chain's CDR3 is CASSVTGSGANVLTF. Here the CDR3 DNA reads TGTGCCAGCAGCGTTACAGGGTCTGGGGCCAACGTCCTGACTTTC. This chain connects TRBV7-9 to TRBJ2-6; D is possibly TRBD1 (6 bases). Germline lookup yields CDR1 SEHNR and CDR2 FQNEAQ (reference sequence). The CDR3 sequence is 15 residues long. Trimming shortened V by 5 bases and J by 1 base, and 9 bases separated the two germline ends.

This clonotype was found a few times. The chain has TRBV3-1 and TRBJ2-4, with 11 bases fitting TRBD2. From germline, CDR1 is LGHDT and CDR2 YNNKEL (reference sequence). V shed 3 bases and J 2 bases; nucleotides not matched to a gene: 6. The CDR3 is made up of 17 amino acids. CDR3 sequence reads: CASSQRIAGGPKNIQYF. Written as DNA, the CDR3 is TGTGCCAGCAGCCAGAGGATAGCGGGGGGGCCCAAAAACATTCAGTACTTC.

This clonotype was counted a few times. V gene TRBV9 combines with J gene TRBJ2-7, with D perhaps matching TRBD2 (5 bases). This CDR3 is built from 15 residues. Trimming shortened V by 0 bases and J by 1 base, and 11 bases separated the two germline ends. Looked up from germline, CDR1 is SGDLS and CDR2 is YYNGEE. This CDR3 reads CASSVDPGGSYEQYF. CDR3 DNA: TGTGCCAGCAGCGTAGACCCCGGCGGGTCCTACGAGCAGTACTTC.

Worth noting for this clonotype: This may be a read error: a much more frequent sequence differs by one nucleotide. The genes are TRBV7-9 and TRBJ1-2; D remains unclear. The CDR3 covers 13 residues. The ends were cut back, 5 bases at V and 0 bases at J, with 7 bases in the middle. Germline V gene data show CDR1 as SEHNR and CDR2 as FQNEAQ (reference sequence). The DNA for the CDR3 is TGTGCCAGCAGCCCCAGTTCTAACTATGGCTACACCTTC. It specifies CASSPSSNYGYTF.

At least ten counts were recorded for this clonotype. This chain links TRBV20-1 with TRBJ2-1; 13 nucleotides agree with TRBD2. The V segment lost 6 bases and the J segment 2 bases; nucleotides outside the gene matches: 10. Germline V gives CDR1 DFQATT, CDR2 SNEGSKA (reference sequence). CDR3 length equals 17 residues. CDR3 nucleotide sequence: TGCAGTGCAACGGGACTAGCGGGGATCCTTGCCTACAATGAGCAGTTCTTC. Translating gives CSATGLAGILAYNEQFF.

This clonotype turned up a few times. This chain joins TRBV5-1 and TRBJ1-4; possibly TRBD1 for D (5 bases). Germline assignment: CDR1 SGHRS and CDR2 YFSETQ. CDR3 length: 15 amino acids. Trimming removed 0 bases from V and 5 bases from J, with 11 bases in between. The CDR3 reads CASSLADGGNEKLFF. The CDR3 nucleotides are TGCGCCAGCAGCTTGGCCGACGGGGGGAATGAAAAACTGTTTTTT.

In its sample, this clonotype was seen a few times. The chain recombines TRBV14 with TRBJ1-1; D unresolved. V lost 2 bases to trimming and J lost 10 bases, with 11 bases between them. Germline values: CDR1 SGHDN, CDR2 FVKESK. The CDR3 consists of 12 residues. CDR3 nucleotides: TGTGCCAGCAGCCAATTAGAATCCGGAGCTTTCTTT. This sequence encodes CASSQLESGAFF.

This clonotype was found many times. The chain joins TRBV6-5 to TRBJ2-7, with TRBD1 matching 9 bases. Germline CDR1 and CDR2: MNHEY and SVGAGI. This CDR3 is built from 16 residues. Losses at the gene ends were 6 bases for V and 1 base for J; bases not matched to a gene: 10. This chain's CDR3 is CASRKASGQGSYEQYV. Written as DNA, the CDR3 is TGTGCCAGCAGAAAGGCCTCGGGACAGGGATCCTACGAGCAGTACGTC.

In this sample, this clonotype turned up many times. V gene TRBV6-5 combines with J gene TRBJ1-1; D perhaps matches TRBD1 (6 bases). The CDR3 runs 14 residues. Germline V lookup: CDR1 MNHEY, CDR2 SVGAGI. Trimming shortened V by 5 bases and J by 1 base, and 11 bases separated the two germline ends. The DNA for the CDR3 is TGTGCCAGCAGTCCCCTGACAGGGAACACTGAAGCTTTCTTT. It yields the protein CASSPLTGNTEAFF.